This note documents a single TCR beta chain sequence. Its specificity is not known. This record comes from a study of shared clonotypes between healthy human individuals. Positive CCR7 selection of CD45RO-negative cells yielded the naive CD8 cells, and terminally differentiated effector memory CD45RA+ cells were excluded. Sequenced by immunoSEQ multiplex PCR; TCRdb stores in-frame clones only, minus some. The sample yields roughly 2.1 million clones, just over 90% seen once. The CDR3 covers 15 residues. Germline CDR1 reads MNHEY; CDR2 reads SMNVEV (reference sequence). After removal of 6 bases from V and 3 bases from J, the junction contained 5 bases not matched to a gene. Points from the study as a whole: Naive subsets generally had larger estimated richness than memory subsets.

The TCR comes from a man between 18 and 29 years old in good health. Some clones in this sample may be carry-over from other donors' samples. The sample taken for sequencing was naive CD8+ T cells from PBMCs. V gene TRBV27 combines with J gene TRBJ2-1; 10 nucleotides match TRBD1. The CDR3 DNA is TGTGCCAGCAGCCGCGACAGGGGGCACTACAATGAGCAGTTCTTC. As protein: CASSRDRGHYNEQFF.